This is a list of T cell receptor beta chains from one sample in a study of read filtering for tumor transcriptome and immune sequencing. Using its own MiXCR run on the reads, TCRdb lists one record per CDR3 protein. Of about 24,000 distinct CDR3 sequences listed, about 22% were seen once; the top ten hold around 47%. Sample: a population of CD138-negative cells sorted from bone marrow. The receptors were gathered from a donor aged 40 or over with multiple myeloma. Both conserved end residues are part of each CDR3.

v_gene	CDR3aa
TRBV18	CASSLSQGRWANVLTF
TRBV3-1	CASSEGLAGYNEQFF
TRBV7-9	CASRPGQAPGDEQFF
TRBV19	CASAPAGNYNEQFF
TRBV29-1	CSGGRWDADVTEAFF
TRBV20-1	CSARVGQSGFTDTQYF
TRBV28	CASKDRGLGTDTQYF
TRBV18	CASSKDTDQPQHF
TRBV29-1	CSYSYGEKLFF
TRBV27	CASSSVFSGGAGNEQFF
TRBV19	CASSATSGEKLFF
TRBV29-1	CSVDGANGVDTQYF
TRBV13	CASSLGIGAAEQYF
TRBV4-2	CASSQELQGDYGNTIYF
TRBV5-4	CASSTAGVPEAFF
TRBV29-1	CSVSSPSTDTQYF
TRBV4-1	CASSQDAGVGSGYTF
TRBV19	CASSIRPSGGYNEQFF
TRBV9	CASSPGTPGTQYF
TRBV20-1	CSARVARGVDNEQFF
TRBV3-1	CASSRTGAAGETQYF
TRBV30	CARSSYWSYKQGTQYF
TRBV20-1	CSARKGGVDTEAFF
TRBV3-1	CASSHIQVNYGYTF
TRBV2	CASTAFGRGRGELFF
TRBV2	CASSALVASSYEQYF
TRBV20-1	CSARQGYQPQHF
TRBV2	CASSEAPGQGSSPLHF
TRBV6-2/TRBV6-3	CASTHGTSDTQYF
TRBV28	CASSLSSGQGKTQYF
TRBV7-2	CASRYGSRGGRETQYF
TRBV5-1	CASSLASGGAYNEQFF
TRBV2	CASSEGRVSYHEQLF
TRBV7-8	CASSQRRLAGADTQYF
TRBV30	CAWSHNGRIGETQYF
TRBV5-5	CASSLERVTGELFF
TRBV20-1	CSAGISGSGNQPQHF
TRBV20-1	CSAFRPGGAIVNEQFF
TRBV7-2	CASSLGQTYQPQHF
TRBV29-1	CSVDLQGYNEQFF
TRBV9	CASSPGLGGGNTIYF
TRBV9	CASSVRLDLSSPLHF
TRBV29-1	CSAARGDEQYF
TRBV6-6	CASSYRRASTDTQYF
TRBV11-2	CASSPDSSPGETQYF
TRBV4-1	CASSQEVGGLQETQYF
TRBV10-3	CAIRQDTQETQYF
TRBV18	CAILTEYNEQFF
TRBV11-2	CASSLSPGGVEKLFF
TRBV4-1	CASSQILDRGLLQPQHF
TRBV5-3	CARSLGNSYNEQFF
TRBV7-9	CASSPGHNNEQFF
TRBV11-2	CASSPNRAGANVLTF
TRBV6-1	CASSEETSGAYNEQFF
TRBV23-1	CVSSLGQGGTDTQYF